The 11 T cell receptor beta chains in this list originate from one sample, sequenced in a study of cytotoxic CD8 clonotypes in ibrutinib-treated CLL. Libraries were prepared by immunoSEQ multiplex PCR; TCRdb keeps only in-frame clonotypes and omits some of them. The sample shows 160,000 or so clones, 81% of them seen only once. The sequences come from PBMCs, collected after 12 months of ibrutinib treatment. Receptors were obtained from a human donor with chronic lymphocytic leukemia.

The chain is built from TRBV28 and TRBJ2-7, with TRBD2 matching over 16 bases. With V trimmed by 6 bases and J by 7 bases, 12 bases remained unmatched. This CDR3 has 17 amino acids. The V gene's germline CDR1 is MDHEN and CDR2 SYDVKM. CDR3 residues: CASSPPGLAGGPREQYF. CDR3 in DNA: TGTGCCAGCAGCCCCCCGGGACTAGCGGGAGGGCCCCGGGAGCAGTACTTC.

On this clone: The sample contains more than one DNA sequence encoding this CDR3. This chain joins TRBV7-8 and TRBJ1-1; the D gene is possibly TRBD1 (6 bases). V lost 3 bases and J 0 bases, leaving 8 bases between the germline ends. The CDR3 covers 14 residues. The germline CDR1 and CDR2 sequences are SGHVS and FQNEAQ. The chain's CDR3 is CASSFGQMNTEAFF. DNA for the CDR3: TGTGCCAGCAGCTTCGGACAGATGAACACTGAAGCTTTCTTT.

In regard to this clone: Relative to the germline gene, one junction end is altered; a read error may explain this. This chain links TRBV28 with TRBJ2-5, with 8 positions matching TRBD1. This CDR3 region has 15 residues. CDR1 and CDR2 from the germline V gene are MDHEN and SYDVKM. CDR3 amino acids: CASTLGDRPQETQYF. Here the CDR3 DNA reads TGTGCCAGCACTTTAGGGGACAGGCCCCAAGAGACCCAGTACTTC.

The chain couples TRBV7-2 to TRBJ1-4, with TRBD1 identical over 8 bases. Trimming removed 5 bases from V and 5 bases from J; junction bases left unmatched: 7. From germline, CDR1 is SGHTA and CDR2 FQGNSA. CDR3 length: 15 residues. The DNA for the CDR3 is TGTGCCAGCAGCCCCCAGGGGGCAGTGAATGAAAAACTGTTTTTT. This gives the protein CASSPQGAVNEKLFF. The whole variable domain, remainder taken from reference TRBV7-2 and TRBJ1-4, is GAGVSQSPSNKVTEKGKDVELRCDPISGHTALYWYRQSLGQGLEFLIYFQGNSAPDKSGLPSDRFSAERTGGSVSTLTIQRTQQEDSAVYLCASSPQGAVNEKLFFGSGTQLSVL.

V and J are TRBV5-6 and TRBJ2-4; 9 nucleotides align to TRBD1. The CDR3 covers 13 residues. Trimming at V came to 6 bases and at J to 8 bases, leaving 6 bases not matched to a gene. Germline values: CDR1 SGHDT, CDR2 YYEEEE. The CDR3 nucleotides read TGTGCCAGCACCGGAGGACAGGGGTACATTCAGTACTTC. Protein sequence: CASTGGQGYIQYF.

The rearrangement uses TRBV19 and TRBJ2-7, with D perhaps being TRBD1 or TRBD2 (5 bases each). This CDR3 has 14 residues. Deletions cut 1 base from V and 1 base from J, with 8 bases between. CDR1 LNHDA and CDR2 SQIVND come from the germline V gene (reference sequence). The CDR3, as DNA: TGTGCCAGTAGTATAGCGGGACCATCCTACGAGCAGTACTTC. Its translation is CASSIAGPSYEQYF.

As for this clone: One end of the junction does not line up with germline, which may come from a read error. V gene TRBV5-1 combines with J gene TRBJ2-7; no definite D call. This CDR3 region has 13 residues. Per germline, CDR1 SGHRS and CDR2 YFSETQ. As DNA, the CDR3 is TGTGCCAGCAGCCGGGTGGGGTCCCACGAGCAGTACTTC. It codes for CASSRVGSHEQYF.

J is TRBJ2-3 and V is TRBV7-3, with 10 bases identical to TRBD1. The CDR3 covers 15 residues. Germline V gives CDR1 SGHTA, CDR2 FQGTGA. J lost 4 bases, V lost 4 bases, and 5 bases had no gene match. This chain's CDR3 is CASSSRQGASDTQYF. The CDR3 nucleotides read TGTGCCAGCAGCTCAAGACAGGGGGCCTCAGATACGCAGTATTTT. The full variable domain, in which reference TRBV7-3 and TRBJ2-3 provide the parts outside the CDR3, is GAGVSQTPSNKVTEKGKYVELRCDPISGHTALYWYRQSLGQGPEFLIYFQGTGAADDSGLPNDRFFAVRPEGSVSTLKIQRTERGDSAVYLCASSSRQGASDTQYFGPGTRLTVL.

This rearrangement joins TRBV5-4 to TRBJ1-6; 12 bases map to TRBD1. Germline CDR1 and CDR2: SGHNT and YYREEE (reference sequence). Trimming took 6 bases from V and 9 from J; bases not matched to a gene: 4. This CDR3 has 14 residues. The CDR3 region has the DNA TGTGCCAGCACCAGGGACAGGGGGCGTTCACCCCTCCACTTT. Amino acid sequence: CASTRDRGRSPLHF.

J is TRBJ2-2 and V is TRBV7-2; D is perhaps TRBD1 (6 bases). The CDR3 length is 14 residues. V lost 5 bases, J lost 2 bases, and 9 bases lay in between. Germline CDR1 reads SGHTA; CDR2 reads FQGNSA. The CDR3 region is CASSDRFNTGELFF. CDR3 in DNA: TGTGCCAGCAGCGACAGGTTCAACACCGGGGAGCTGTTTTTT. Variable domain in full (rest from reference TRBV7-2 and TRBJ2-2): GAGVSQSPSNKVTEKGKDVELRCDPISGHTALYWYRQSLGQGLEFLIYFQGNSAPDKSGLPSDRFSAERTGGSVSTLTIQRTQQEDSAVYLCASSDRFNTGELFFGEGSRLTVL.

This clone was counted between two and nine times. The CDR3 loop reads CASSLGMTTGELFF. The CDR3 bases are TGTGCCAGCAGCTTGGGGATGACGACCGGGGAGCTGTTTTTT. The chain couples TRBV7-3 to TRBJ2-2; D is undetermined. The CDR3 covers 14 residues. The V gene's germline CDR1 is SGHTA and CDR2 FQGTGA. Trimming took off 3 bases at V and 5 bases at J, with 10 bases between the two ends.